This TCR beta chain derives from a study of shared clonotypes between healthy human individuals. Study summary: Donors were a couple of women and a few men aged 18 to 49.

The protocol was immunoSEQ multiplex PCR, while the TCRdb copy is restricted to in-frame clones and leaves out a portion. The sample lists about 2.3 million clones; just under 95% were seen once. Adults of Caucasian background living in Nashville, Tennessee made up all donors. Germline CDR1 LGHNA, CDR2 YNFKEQ. V lost 3 bases, J lost 9 bases, and 6 bases stayed unmatched. The CDR3 has 16 amino acids. The sequence derives from a man aged 18 to 30 in good health. Some clones in this sample may be carry-over from other donors' samples. This chain uses TRBV4-2 with TRBJ2-1, with TRBD2 matching 15 bases. Material: naive CD4+ T cells from PBMCs. Noted subset: CD45RA+ positively selected. The chain's CDR3 is CASSQGLAGGRGEQFF. The CDR3 nucleotides are TGTGCCAGCAGCCAGGGACTAGCGGGAGGTAGGGGTGAGCAGTTCTTC.